The 16 T cell receptor beta chains in this list originate from one sample, sequenced in a study of T cells in narcolepsy. Sequencing used immunoSEQ multiplex PCR; TCRdb keeps in-frame clones, though not all of them. This sample has under 35,000 clones, with around 86% found just once. The sequenced sample was memory (CD45RA-) CD4+ T cells from blood. The receptors shown here come from a human donor in good health.

The rearrangement links TRBV7-2 to TRBJ2-7, with D tentatively TRBD1 or TRBD2 (5 bases each). In germline, CDR1 is SGHTA, CDR2 FQGNSA. The CDR3 spans 13 residues. V lost 2 bases to trimming and J lost 7 bases, with 12 bases between them. The CDR3 DNA reads as TGTGCCAGCAGCTTATTGGGACCAGGAGAGCAGTACGTC. It codes for CASSLLGPGEQYV.

This clone was observed once. The chain links TRBV5-1 to TRBJ2-2; 8 bases fit TRBD1. Germline V lookup: CDR1 SGHRS, CDR2 YFSETQ. J gave up 4 bases and V 4 bases, and 12 bases lay outside the gene matches. The CDR3 covers 17 residues. DNA of the CDR3: TGCGCCAGCAGCCCCACCCCCGGACAGGGCAGCACCGGGGAGCTGTTTTTT. Protein product: CASSPTPGQGSTGELFF. The entire variable domain, with the rest obtained from reference TRBV5-1 and TRBJ2-2, is as follows: KAGVTQTPRYLIKTRGQQVTLSCSPISGHRSVSWYQQTPGQGLQFLFEYFSETQRNKGNFPGRFSGRQFSNSRSEMNVSTLELGDSALYLCASSPTPGQGSTGELFFGEGSRLTVL.

This clone was observed a handful of times. The chain couples TRBV5-1 to TRBJ2-5; 10 bases agree with TRBD2. Germline V CDR1 and CDR2: SGHRS, YFSETQ. This CDR3 has 15 amino acids. V gave up 3 bases and J gave up 5 bases; unmatched junction bases: 7. The CDR3 here is CASSSERGGRETQYF. CDR3 sequence (DNA): TGCGCCAGCAGCTCTGAGCGGGGGGGCAGGGAGACCCAGTACTTC.

The V gene is TRBV2, the J gene TRBJ1-2; no reliable D call. Germline V CDR1 and CDR2: SNHLY, FYNNEI. This CDR3 comprises 13 residues. V was shortened by 4 bases and J by 0 bases, with 6 bases between the two germline ends. The CDR3 here is CASSVSANYGYTF. The DNA of the CDR3 is TGTGCCAGCAGTGTTTCAGCTAACTATGGCTACACCTTC.

The V gene is TRBV5-4, the J gene TRBJ2-5; possible D gene TRBD1, 5 bases. The CDR3 has 17 residues. V was trimmed by 0 bases and J by 1 base, leaving 16 bases between them. The germline V gene has CDR1 SGHNT and CDR2 YYREEE (reference sequence). The CDR3 region is CASSLEPRASFQETQYF. The CDR3 DNA sequence: TGTGCCAGCAGCTTGGAGCCCAGGGCATCCTTCCAAGAGACCCAGTACTTC.

The chain joins TRBV19 to TRBJ2-3; 12 nucleotides agree with TRBD1. This CDR3 has 15 residues. Trimming took 3 bases from V and 3 from J; bases not matched to a gene: 1. The germline V gene encodes CDR1 LNHDA and CDR2 SQIVND (reference sequence). CDR3 sequence: CASSMGQGATDTQYF. The CDR3 nucleotides read TGTGCCAGTAGTATGGGACAGGGGGCTACAGATACGCAGTATTTT.

This chain joins TRBV5-1 and TRBJ1-2; 7 bases align to TRBD1. The length of the CDR3 is 15 residues. From germline, CDR1 is SGHRS and CDR2 YFSETQ. J was trimmed by 2 bases and V by 3 bases; bases with no gene match: 7. CDR3 DNA: TGCGCCAGCAGCTCAAAGGGGGCGGACAACTATGGCTACACCTTC. Translation gives CASSSKGADNYGYTF.

A word on this clone: At one of its ends the junction is not consistent with the germline gene, which may arise from a read error. This chain uses TRBV5-1 with TRBJ1-3; 9 nucleotides line up with TRBD1. Germline V gene data show CDR1 as SGHRS and CDR2 as YFSETQ. This CDR3 has 14 residues. CDR3 sequence reads: CASSGTGSGNTTYF. The DNA for the CDR3 is TGCGCCAGCAGCGGGACAGGGTCAGGAAACACCACATATTTT. Combining the CDR3 with reference TRBV5-1 and TRBJ1-3 gives the whole variable domain KAGVTQTPRYLIKTRGQQVTLSCSPISGHRSVSWYQQTPGQGLQFLFEYFSETQRNKGNFPGRFSGRQFSNSRSEMNVSTLELGDSALYLCASSGTGSGNTTYFGEGSWLTVV.

This clone showed up just a few times. This chain links TRBV5-8 with TRBJ1-6; D is possibly TRBD1 (6 bases). V gave up 6 bases and J gave up 10 bases, with 17 bases separating them. The CDR3 covers 14 residues. Germline assignment: CDR1 SGHTS and CDR2 YDEGEE. CDR3 region: CASTTTGRRSPLHF. Here the CDR3 DNA reads TGTGCCAGCACCACGACAGGCCGGAGATCACCCCTCCACTTT.

This chain uses TRBV2 with TRBJ1-1; D is ambiguous. V shed 7 bases and J shed 0 bases, with 3 bases lying between them. Germline V lookup: CDR1 SNHLY, CDR2 FYNNEI. The CDR3 is made up of 11 amino acids. In DNA form, the CDR3 reads TGTGCCAGCACGGTGAACACTGAAGCTTTCTTT. It is translated as CASTVNTEAFF.

V and J are TRBV9 and TRBJ1-3; D not certain. Deletions cut 4 bases from V and 2 bases from J, with 19 bases between. This CDR3 spans 17 amino acids. Germline V gene data show CDR1 as SGDLS and CDR2 as YYNGEE. The CDR3 region is CASSPPDSLRAGNTIYF. CDR3 coding DNA: TGTGCCAGCAGCCCCCCGGACTCCTTGAGAGCTGGAAACACCATATATTTT.

Written as DNA, the CDR3 is TGTGCCAGCAGCAATCGGGGACAGGGAGTATACGAGCAGTACTTC. It translates to CASSNRGQGVYEQYF. The rearrangement uses TRBV5-6 and TRBJ2-7; 9 nucleotides align to TRBD1. The CDR3 loop spans 15 amino acids. Trimming removed 4 bases from V and 4 bases from J; junction bases left unmatched: 9. CDR1 is SGHDT and CDR2 is YYEEEE in the germline V gene.

This sequence joins TRBV28 and TRBJ2-1, with D possibly being TRBD2 (6 bases). Trimming took off 5 bases at V and 7 bases at J, with 21 bases between the two ends. Germline-derived CDR1 and CDR2 are MDHEN and SYDVKM. The CDR3 consists of 16 residues. This CDR3 is CASSVPGLRVVNEQFF. The CDR3 DNA is TGTGCCAGCAGTGTACCGGGACTCCGGGTGGTAAATGAGCAGTTCTTC.

The chain is built from TRBV19 and TRBJ1-5; 9 nucleotides align to TRBD1. This CDR3 is 14 amino acids long. After removal of 7 bases from V and 6 bases from J, the junction contained 7 bases not matched to a gene. Germline V gives CDR1 LNHDA, CDR2 SQIVND (reference sequence). The CDR3 spells CASKGQGEGQPQHF. The CDR3 nucleotides are TGTGCCAGTAAGGGACAGGGAGAGGGTCAGCCCCAGCATTTT.

V is TRBV7-7 and J is TRBJ1-1; D is unclear. The CDR3 sequence is 13 residues long. The V gene's germline CDR1 is SSHAT and CDR2 FNYEAQ (reference sequence). Deletions cut 1 base from V and 6 bases from J, with 9 bases between. The CDR3 protein is CASSLDLGAEAFF. The CDR3 region has the DNA TGTGCCAGCAGCTTAGATCTGGGAGCTGAAGCTTTCTTT.

This chain connects TRBV7-2 to TRBJ2-5; D is uncertain. Between the trimmed V and J ends, which lost 1 base and 1 base, there was a span of 16 bases. The CDR3 consists of 17 residues. The germline V gene encodes CDR1 SGHTA and CDR2 FQGNSA. The CDR3 protein is CASSLVLPVAVQETQYF. CDR3 bases: TGTGCCAGCAGCTTAGTTTTGCCGGTCGCAGTCCAAGAGACCCAGTACTTC.